These 26 T cell receptor beta chains were all obtained from the same sample, sequenced in a study of blood T cell repertoires in COVID-19. This table comes from immunoSEQ multiplex PCR, and its TCRdb copy is limited to in-frame clones, with some not included. The table has about 200,000 clones, around 80% seen once; the top ten hold 20%. The sequencing input was peripheral blood. These TCRs come from a human donor in a cohort sampled during active COVID-19.

This chain uses TRBV11-2 with TRBJ2-3; tentatively, D is TRBD2 (5 bases). CDR1 is SGHAT and CDR2 is FQNNGV in the germline V gene. This CDR3 contains 15 residues. V lost 2 bases and J 3 bases, leaving 12 bases between the germline ends. As DNA, the CDR3 is TGTGCCAGCAGCTTAACGGTGGAGCGGACAGATACGCAGTATTTT. This sequence encodes CASSLTVERTDTQYF.

V usage is TRBV5-6 and J usage is TRBJ2-4, with TRBD2 matching 8 bases. The J segment lost 9 bases and the V segment lost 4 bases, leaving 9 bases of the junction unmatched. The CDR3 is 14 residues long. CDR1 and CDR2 (germline): SGHDT, YYEEEE. In nucleotides, the CDR3 is TGTGCCAGCAGCCCCGGTCGGGGGGGGGCCATTCAGTACTTC. Its translation: CASSPGRGGAIQYF.

Concerning this clone itself: At one boundary the junction diverges from the germline segment, which might be a read error. J is TRBJ1-6 and V is TRBV3-1 (or the pseudogene TRBV3-2), with a possible D match to TRBD1 (5 bases). The CDR3 spans 20 residues. CDR1 and CDR2 (germline): LGHDT, YNNKEL (reference sequence). CDR3 coding DNA: TGTGCCAGCAGTCAACGTCCCGGGACTTTTTCGAGCTCCTATAATTCACCCCCCCACTTT. This codes for CASSQRPGTFSSSYNSPPHF.

The chain is built from TRBV6-1 and TRBJ1-6; the match to TRBD1 covers 7 bases. Germline V gives CDR1 MNHNS, CDR2 SASEGT. There are 19 residues in the CDR3. Trimming at V came to 2 bases and at J to 7 bases, leaving 17 bases not matched to a gene. CDR3 in DNA: TGTGCCAGCAGTGAAAGGGGACAGTTCCTACTACTGTTAAATTCACCCCTCCACTTT. Protein: CASSERGQFLLLLNSPLHF.

J is TRBJ2-2 and V is TRBV12-3 or TRBV12-4; D is uncertain. There are 12 residues in the CDR3. Trimming took off 7 bases at V and 3 bases at J, with 6 bases between the two ends. Written as DNA, the CDR3 is TGTGCCAGCACTATTTACACCGGGGAGCTGTTTTTT. Its translation: CASTIYTGELFF.

V is TRBV12-3 or TRBV12-4 and J is TRBJ2-7, with TRBD1 as a possible D gene (5 bases). V dropped 6 bases and J dropped 5 bases, with 14 bases sitting between them. The CDR3 is 13 amino acids. The CDR3 loop reads CASSRATKDEQYF. The CDR3 coding sequence is TGTGCCAGCAGCAGGGCAACGAAGGACGAGCAGTACTTC.

This rearrangement joins TRBV28 to TRBJ2-2; TRBD2 aligns across 12 bases. The junction had 11 bases not matched to a gene; V was cut back by 5 bases and J by 7 bases. CDR1 and CDR2 (germline): MDHEN, SYDVKM. The CDR3 runs 17 residues. The CDR3 loop reads CASSPPASGRADGELFF. CDR3 bases: TGTGCCAGCAGTCCCCCGGCTAGCGGGAGGGCCGACGGGGAGCTGTTTTTT.

The DNA of the CDR3 is TGCGCCAGCAGATCGGGACAGCAAGAGACCCAGTACTTC. Its translation: CASRSGQQETQYF. This chain joins TRBV5-1 and TRBJ2-5; 7 bases line up with TRBD1. From germline, CDR1 is SGHRS and CDR2 YFSETQ. V dropped 5 bases and J dropped 2; count of bases not matched to a gene: 3. The CDR3 contains 13 residues.

J is TRBJ2-2 and V is TRBV5-1; D perhaps matches TRBD2 (5 bases). There are 16 residues in the CDR3. Per the germline V gene, CDR1 is SGHRS and CDR2 is YFSETQ. Trimming left V 0 bases short and J 1 base short, with 10 bases between. In nucleotides, the CDR3 is TGCGCCAGCAGCTTGGCCCTGGGAGAGAACACCGGGGAGCTGTTTTTT. Protein: CASSLALGENTGELFF.

The chain couples TRBV15 to TRBJ2-1; D is perhaps TRBD2 (5 bases). Between the trimmed V and J ends, which lost 1 base and 4 bases, there was a span of 8 bases. The CDR3 runs 14 residues. Germline lookup yields CDR1 LNHNV and CDR2 YYDKDF (reference sequence). Here the CDR3 reads CATSRAGIYNEQFF. The CDR3 coding sequence is TGTGCCACCAGCAGAGCGGGGATTTACAATGAGCAGTTCTTC.

J is TRBJ2-5 and V is TRBV12-5; TRBD2 might be the D (5 bases). CDR1 is LGHNT, CDR2 FRNRAP, per germline. This CDR3 is built from 13 residues. Trimming removed 1 base from V and 3 bases from J, with 6 bases in between. The CDR3 sequence: CASGLGTEETQYF. In DNA, the CDR3 is TGTGCTAGTGGTTTGGGGACTGAAGAGACCCAGTACTTC.

V and J are TRBV6-1 and TRBJ1-2; 8 bases fit TRBD1. The CDR3 has 16 residues. CDR1 MNHNS and CDR2 SASEGT come from the germline V gene. V was clipped by 4 bases and J by 4 bases; unmatched bases: 11. The CDR3: CASSVARGRESYGYTF. CDR3 bases: TGTGCCAGCAGTGTCGCCAGGGGGCGCGAATCCTATGGCTACACCTTC.

This chain links TRBV6-2 or TRBV6-3 with TRBJ1-4; D uncertain. Germline values: CDR1 MNHEY, CDR2 SVGEGT. The CDR3 runs to 14 residues. Trimming removed 6 bases from V and 8 bases from J, with 16 bases in between. Written as DNA, the CDR3 is TGTGCCAGCAGCCTAGGCCACTATGGCGAAAAACTGTTTTTT. It specifies CASSLGHYGEKLFF.

The V gene is TRBV5-5, the J gene TRBJ1-6, with 9 bases that match TRBD1. V shed 0 bases, J shed 10 bases, and the junction held 11 bases outside the gene matches. The CDR3 has 17 amino acids. The germline CDR1 and CDR2 sequences are SGHKS and YYEKEE (reference sequence). CDR3: CASSLALGPTGGSPLHF. The CDR3, as DNA: TGTGCCAGCAGCTTGGCCCTCGGTCCGACAGGGGGATCACCCCTCCACTTT. Full variable domain (missing parts from reference TRBV5-5 and TRBJ1-6): DAGVTQSPTHLIKTRGQQVTLRCSPISGHKSVSWYQQVLGQGPQFIFQYYEKEERGRGNFPDRFSARQFPNYSSELNVNALLLGDSALYLCASSLALGPTGGSPLHFGNGTRLTVT.

V gene TRBV6-2 or TRBV6-3 combines with J gene TRBJ1-5, with TRBD1 matching 9 bases. With V trimmed by 5 bases and J by 0 bases, 8 bases remained unmatched. This CDR3 contains 17 residues. Germline V gene lookup returns CDR1 MNHEY and CDR2 SVGEGT. CDR3 bases: TGTGCCAGCAGTAAGGACAGGGGAACGTATAGCAATCAGCCCCAGCATTTT. Its translation is CASSKDRGTYSNQPQHF.

The chain links TRBV18 to TRBJ2-7; tentative D call: TRBD1 (5 bases). Germline V CDR1 and CDR2: KGHSH, LQKENI. This CDR3 spans 13 amino acids. V dropped 6 bases and J dropped 4 bases, with 13 bases sitting between them. The CDR3 DNA reads as TGTGCCAGCTCCGTGACAGTGACTTACGAGCAGTACGTC. It encodes CASSVTVTYEQYV.

The chain joins TRBV30 to TRBJ1-2, with D hard to call. Germline values: CDR1 GTSNPN, CDR2 SVGIG (reference sequence). The CDR3 is 12 residues long. V lost 5 bases and J 8 bases, leaving 15 bases between the germline ends. The CDR3 spells CAWSGRGTGYTF. CDR3 sequence (DNA): TGTGCCTGGTCGGGTCGGGGTACAGGCTACACCTTC.

This clone was counted only a few times. The rearrangement joins TRBV20-1 to TRBJ1-1; TRBD1 agrees at 7 bases. CDR1 and CDR2 (germline): DFQATT, SNEGSKA (reference sequence). J was trimmed by 4 bases and V by 3 bases; bases with no gene match: 8. This CDR3 is built from 14 residues. CDR3 in DNA: TGCAGTGCTAGTCTACAGGGGTTGATCACTGAAGCTTTCTTT. Protein: CSASLQGLITEAFF.

The chain joins TRBV4-1 to TRBJ1-1, with a weak D call TRBD1 (5 bases). This CDR3 spans 16 amino acids. With 5 bases removed from V and 1 base from J, the gap between germline ends came to 17 bases. Germline V gene lookup returns CDR1 MGHRA and CDR2 YSYEKL. In DNA, the CDR3 is TGCGCCAGCAGCTTATCGAATTTAGGGGCGAACACTGAAGCTTTCTTT. Translated: CASSLSNLGANTEAFF.

The V call is TRBV5-5, the J call TRBJ1-1; 11 bases agree with TRBD1. The ends lost 4 bases at V and 11 bases at J; junction bases unmatched: 16. Per germline, CDR1 SGHKS and CDR2 YYEKEE (reference sequence). This CDR3 region has 16 residues. The CDR3 DNA reads TGTGCCAGCAGCCCCACCGGGACAGGGGGTATTGTCACTGCTTTCTTT. Its translation: CASSPTGTGGIVTAFF.

This clone was detected a few times. The chain recombines TRBV5-1 with TRBJ1-1; the match to TRBD1 covers 9 bases. The length of the CDR3 is 17 residues. V trimming: 1 base; J trimming: 0 bases; junction bases outside the gene matches: 7. CDR1 is SGHRS, CDR2 YFSETQ, per germline. The CDR3 DNA is TGCGCCAGCAGCTTGCAGGGACAGGGAATCATGAACACTGAAGCTTTCTTT. This translates into CASSLQGQGIMNTEAFF.

The chain combines TRBV30 with TRBJ2-3, with 8 bases fitting TRBD2. Trimming at V came to 8 bases and at J to 2 bases, leaving 12 bases not matched to a gene. The CDR3 consists of 15 residues. From germline, CDR1 is GTSNPN and CDR2 SVGIG (reference sequence). The CDR3 nucleotides are TGTGCCCGCCGGTCGGGCGGGGGGAACACAGATACGCAGTATTTT. Translated: CARRSGGGNTDTQYF. Full variable domain (rest looked up from reference TRBV30 and TRBJ2-3): SQTIHQWPATLVQPVGSPLSLECTVEGTSNPNLYWYRQAAGRGLQLLFYSVGIGQISSEVPQNLSASRPQDRQFILSSKKLLLSDSGFYLCARRSGGGNTDTQYFGPGTRLTVL.

This clone has more than one count but fewer than ten. This rearrangement joins TRBV4-1 to TRBJ1-3; 7 bases align to TRBD1. The V and J ends lost 0 bases and 1 base, in that order; junction bases with no gene match: 3. The germline V gene encodes CDR1 MGHRA and CDR2 YSYEKL. The CDR3 spans 16 residues. The CDR3 spells CASSQDDRESGNTIYF. The DNA for the CDR3 is TGCGCCAGCAGCCAAGATGACAGGGAATCTGGAAACACCATATATTTT.

The chain carries TRBV18 and TRBJ1-1, with TRBD1 as a possible D gene (5 bases). In germline, CDR1 is KGHSH, CDR2 LQKENI. The CDR3 contains 14 residues. V lost 1 base to trimming and J lost 7 bases, with 13 bases between them. CDR3 sequence (DNA): TGTGCCAGCTCACCACTGCGGGGACGGGATGAAGCTTTCTTT. It specifies CASSPLRGRDEAFF.

J is TRBJ2-7 and V is TRBV5-6, with 7 bases fitting TRBD1. After removal of 4 bases from V and 4 bases from J, the junction contained 8 bases not matched to a gene. The CDR3 is made up of 14 amino acids. Germline CDR1 reads SGHDT; CDR2 reads YYEEEE. The CDR3 is CASSATGTAYEQYV. The CDR3 nucleotides read TGTGCCAGCAGCGCAACCGGGACAGCTTACGAGCAGTACGTC.

The gene calls are TRBV28 and TRBJ1-6; D unresolved. Germline CDR1 and CDR2: MDHEN and SYDVKM. V lost 4 bases, J lost 5 bases, and 6 bases lay in between. The CDR3 spans 13 residues. The CDR3 DNA sequence: TGTGCCAGCAGTTCACAGAATAATTCACCCCTCCACTTT. This codes for CASSSQNNSPLHF.